Presented here are 20 T cell receptor beta chains from one specimen sequenced in a study of T cell responses to AZD1222 COVID-19 vaccine. TCRdb's table, derived via immunoSEQ multiplex PCR, lists solely in-frame clones and lacks some. The table lists tens of thousands of clones, about four fifths of them singletons. Source: peripheral blood, taken on day 0 of AZD1222 vaccination. The receptors here all came from an adult in good health.

The chain uses TRBV14 and TRBJ2-6; D not certain. V gave up 3 bases and J gave up 2 bases, with 5 bases separating them. CDR1 is SGHDN, CDR2 FVKESK, per germline. The CDR3 loop spans 14 amino acids. In DNA form, the CDR3 reads TGTGCCAGCAGCCAGGGTACTGGGGCCAACGTCCTGACTTTC. Protein: CASSQGTGANVLTF.

V is TRBV14 and J is TRBJ2-7; 10 bases agree with TRBD1. The germline V gene encodes CDR1 SGHDN and CDR2 FVKESK. V dropped 4 bases and J dropped 3; count of bases not matched to a gene: 3. This CDR3 spans 14 amino acids. The CDR3 region is CASSLGQGDYEQYF. The CDR3 coding sequence is TGTGCCAGCAGCCTCGGACAGGGGGACTACGAGCAGTACTTC.

This clone was seen a single time. The V and J genes are TRBV4-3 and TRBJ1-6, with D uncertain. Trimming removed 8 bases at V and 4 bases at J, with 15 bases between. CDR3 size: 15 residues. The germline V gene has CDR1 LGHNA and CDR2 YSLEER. Written as DNA, the CDR3 is TGCGCCAGCTCCCTGGGATGGCAGTATAATTCACCCCTCCACTTT. This sequence encodes CASSLGWQYNSPLHF.

This chain uses TRBV11-3 with TRBJ2-3, with TRBD2 as a possible D gene (5 bases). The CDR3 totals 15 residues. CDR1 is SGHNT and CDR2 is YENEEA in the germline V gene. Between the trimmed V and J ends, which lost 4 bases and 5 bases, there was a span of 16 bases. The CDR3 nucleotides read TGTGCCAGCAGCTCCCGTGCTTTGAGCGGAGATACGCAGTATTTT. Protein sequence: CASSSRALSGDTQYF.

The CDR3 sequence: CASSLTSGVTGELFF. The CDR3 nucleotides are TGCGCCAGCAGCTTGACTAGCGGGGTCACCGGGGAGCTGTTTTTT. The chain joins TRBV5-1 to TRBJ2-2; 10 bases are shared with TRBD2. Trimming at V came to 1 base and at J to 4 bases, leaving 1 base not matched to a gene. The length of the CDR3 is 15 residues. Looked up from germline, CDR1 is SGHRS and CDR2 is YFSETQ.

This clone occurred a few times. The chain couples TRBV7-2 to TRBJ1-2; maybe TRBD1 (5 bases). The CDR3 sequence is 19 residues long. The germline V gene has CDR1 SGHTA and CDR2 FQGNSA. Trimming stripped 5 bases from V and 2 bases from J, with 27 bases between. In DNA, the CDR3 is TGTGCCAGCAGCCGTCCCCGGCCATTCAATCAGGGTTCGAACTATGGCTACACCTTC. This sequence encodes CASSRPRPFNQGSNYGYTF.

This clone turned up a few times. The chain joins TRBV6-5 to TRBJ2-1; D is undetermined. Deletions cut 6 bases from V and 2 bases from J, with 11 bases between. This CDR3 comprises 14 residues. Germline values: CDR1 MNHEY, CDR2 SVGAGI. CDR3 region: CASRQLGPYNEQFF. CDR3 sequence (DNA): TGTGCCAGCAGGCAACTTGGACCCTACAATGAGCAGTTCTTC.

The J gene is TRBJ1-6, the V gene TRBV7-9, with 10 bases lining up with TRBD1. This CDR3 is 16 amino acids long. The V segment lost 1 base and the J segment 6 bases; nucleotides outside the gene matches: 3. The germline CDR1 and CDR2 sequences are SEHNR and FQNEAQ (reference sequence). CDR3 residues: CASSLEGTGANSPLHF. The DNA of the CDR3 is TGTGCCAGCAGCTTAGAAGGGACAGGGGCTAATTCACCCCTCCACTTT.

This clone appeared once. The genes are TRBV9 and TRBJ2-7; TRBD2 agrees at 15 bases. Germline CDR1 and CDR2: SGDLS and YYNGEE. With V trimmed by 0 bases and J by 1 base, 2 bases remained unmatched. This CDR3 comprises 17 residues. The CDR3 DNA reads as TGTGCCAGCAGCGTAGGGACTAGCGGGGGGGATTCCTACGAGCAGTACTTC. The encoded protein is CASSVGTSGGDSYEQYF.

The chain couples TRBV29-1 to TRBJ1-5; D may be TRBD1 (6 bases). This CDR3 has 13 amino acids. Germline-derived CDR1 and CDR2 are SQVTM and ANQGSEA. Trimming took 6 bases from V and 2 from J, leaving 11 bases between them. The DNA for the CDR3 is TGCAGCGTGGGGGCCGGGGGCAATCAGCCCCAGCATTTT. Translated: CSVGAGGNQPQHF.

In its sample, this clone was seen a few times. V and J are TRBV12-3 or TRBV12-4 and TRBJ1-1; tentatively, D is TRBD1 (5 bases). V shed 5 bases and J shed 5 bases, with 12 bases lying between them. CDR3 length equals 13 residues. DNA of the CDR3: TGTGCCAGCAGTCGGCAGGGTAGGACTGAAGCTTTCTTT. Its protein is CASSRQGRTEAFF.

CDR3 DNA: TGTGCCACCAGCAGAGAGACCGGGGGGACGTGGAATAATGAGCAGTTCTTC. This sequence encodes CATSRETGGTWNNEQFF. The rearrangement uses TRBV15 and TRBJ2-1, with 7 positions matching TRBD2. The CDR3 spans 17 residues. CDR1 is LNHNV, CDR2 YYDKDF, per germline (reference sequence). The V and J ends lost 0 bases and 7 bases, in that order; junction bases with no gene match: 12.

This chain connects TRBV5-6 to TRBJ2-3; 8 bases are shared with TRBD2. The CDR3 covers 18 residues. Germline V gene data show CDR1 as SGHDT and CDR2 as YYEEEE. The ends lost 3 bases at V and 4 bases at J; junction bases unmatched: 16. The CDR3 sequence: CASSSHRGSGGWADTQYF. CDR3 sequence (DNA): TGTGCCAGCAGCTCCCACCGAGGGAGCGGGGGATGGGCAGATACGCAGTATTTT. The whole variable domain, filled in from reference TRBV5-6 and TRBJ2-3, reads DAGVTQSPTHLIKTRGQQVTLRCSPKSGHDTVSWYQQALGQGPQFIFQYYEEEERQRGNFPDRFSGHQFPNYSSELNVNALLLGDSALYLCASSSHRGSGGWADTQYFGPGTRLTVL.

J is TRBJ1-1 and V is TRBV2; TRBD1 matches at 7 bases. The J segment lost 3 bases and the V segment lost 5 bases, leaving 3 bases of the junction unmatched. This CDR3 contains 13 residues. In germline, CDR1 is SNHLY, CDR2 FYNNEI. Written as DNA, the CDR3 is TGTGCCAGCAGTCGGGACAGATACACTGAAGCTTTCTTT. Its protein product is CASSRDRYTEAFF.

J is TRBJ2-1 and V is TRBV6-5; TRBD2 is a possible D gene (6 bases). The CDR3 sequence is 14 residues long. Germline values: CDR1 MNHEY, CDR2 SVGAGI. V lost 5 bases and J 9 bases, leaving 17 bases between the germline ends. CDR3 region: CASSQISGRGEQFF. In nucleotides, the CDR3 is TGTGCCAGCAGTCAAATTAGCGGACGCGGTGAGCAGTTCTTC.

This clone appeared a few times. The chain is built from TRBV4-1 and TRBJ1-4, with D perhaps TRBD1 (5 bases). There are 16 residues in the CDR3. In germline, CDR1 is MGHRA, CDR2 YSYEKL. Trimming removed 0 bases from V and 4 bases from J, with 12 bases in between. CDR3 residues: CASSQDLTELNEKLFF. CDR3 coding DNA: TGCGCCAGCAGCCAAGATCTGACAGAACTTAATGAAAAACTGTTTTTT.

The chain has TRBV7-9 and TRBJ1-1; TRBD1 might be the D (6 bases). The germline CDR1 and CDR2 sequences are SEHNR and FQNEAQ (reference sequence). V lost 5 bases to trimming and J lost 6 bases, with 13 bases between them. CDR3 length: 13 amino acids. CDR3 in DNA: TGTGCCAGCAGCCATCTGGACAGAGCTGAAGCTTTCTTT. It yields the protein CASSHLDRAEAFF.

This chain joins TRBV5-5 and TRBJ2-7; no clear D gene. The CDR3 length is 14 residues. The V end was cut by 0 bases, the J end by 2 bases, with 9 bases between. The germline CDR1 and CDR2 sequences are SGHKS and YYEKEE (reference sequence). For the CDR3, the DNA is TGTGCCAGCAGCTTGGCCTGGGGTACCTACGAGCAGTACTTC. It translates to CASSLAWGTYEQYF.

Of note for this clone: At one end the junction does not follow the germline gene, possibly because of a read error. The chain joins TRBV2 to TRBJ2-7; no firm D call. Germline CDR1 is SNHLY and CDR2 is FYNNEI. This CDR3 contains 16 residues. Written as DNA, the CDR3 is TGTGCCAGCAGTGAAGCGCTTCTGTGGCAGGAATCGGTTCGGGACTTC. This codes for CASSEALLWQESVRDF.

V gene TRBV7-9 combines with J gene TRBJ1-1, with D possibly matching TRBD1 (6 bases). Germline CDR1 reads SEHNR; CDR2 reads FQNEAQ (reference sequence). The germline V and J ends were trimmed by 3 bases and 0 bases, with 8 bases remaining between them. The CDR3 is 14 amino acids. CDR3 sequence: CASSFGQMNTEAFF. The CDR3 nucleotides are TGTGCCAGCAGCTTTGGACAGATGAACACTGAAGCTTTCTTT.